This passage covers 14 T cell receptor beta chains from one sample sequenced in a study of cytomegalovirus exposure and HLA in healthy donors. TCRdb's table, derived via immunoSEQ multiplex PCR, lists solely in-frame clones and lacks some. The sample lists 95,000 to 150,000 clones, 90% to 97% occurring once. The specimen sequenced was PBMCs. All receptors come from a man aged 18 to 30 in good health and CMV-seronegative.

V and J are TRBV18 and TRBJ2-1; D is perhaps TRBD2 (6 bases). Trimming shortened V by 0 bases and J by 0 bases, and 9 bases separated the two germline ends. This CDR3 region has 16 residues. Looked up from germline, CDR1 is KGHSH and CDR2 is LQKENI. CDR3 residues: CASSPPGLSSYNEQFF. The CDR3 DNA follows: TGTGCCAGCTCACCACCGGGACTCAGCTCCTACAATGAGCAGTTCTTC.

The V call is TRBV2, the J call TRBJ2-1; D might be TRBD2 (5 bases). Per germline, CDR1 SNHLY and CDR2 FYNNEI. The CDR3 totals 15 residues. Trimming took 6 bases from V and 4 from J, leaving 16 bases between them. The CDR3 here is CASRILGLAYNEQFF. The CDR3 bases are TGTGCCAGCAGAATTTTGGGCCTAGCATACAATGAGCAGTTCTTC.

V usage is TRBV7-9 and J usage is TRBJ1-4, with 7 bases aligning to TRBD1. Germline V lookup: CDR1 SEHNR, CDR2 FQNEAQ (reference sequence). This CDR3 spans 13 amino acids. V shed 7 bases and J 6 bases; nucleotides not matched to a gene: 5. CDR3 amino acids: CASIYGTDEKLFF. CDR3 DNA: TGTGCCAGCATCTACGGGACAGATGAAAAACTGTTTTTT.

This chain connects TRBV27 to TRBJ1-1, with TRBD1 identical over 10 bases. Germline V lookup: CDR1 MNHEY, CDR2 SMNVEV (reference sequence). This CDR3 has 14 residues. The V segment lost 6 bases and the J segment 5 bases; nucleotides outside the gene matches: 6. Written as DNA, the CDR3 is TGTGCCAGCAGCCTGGACAGGGGGTTGACTGAAGCTTTCTTT. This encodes CASSLDRGLTEAFF.

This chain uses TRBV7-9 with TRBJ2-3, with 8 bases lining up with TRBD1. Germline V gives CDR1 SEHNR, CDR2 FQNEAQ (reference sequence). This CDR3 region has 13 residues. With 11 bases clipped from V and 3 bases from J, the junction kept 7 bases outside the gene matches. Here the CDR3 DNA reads TGTGCCGTCAGGACAGGGTCTACAGATACGCAGTATTTT. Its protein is CAVRTGSTDTQYF.

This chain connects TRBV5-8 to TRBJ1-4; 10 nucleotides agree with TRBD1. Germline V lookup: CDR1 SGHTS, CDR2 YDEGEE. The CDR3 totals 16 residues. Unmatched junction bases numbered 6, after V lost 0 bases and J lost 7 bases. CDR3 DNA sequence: TGTGCCAGCAGCTTGGCCAAGGACAGGGGGGGTGAAAAACTGTTTTTT. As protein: CASSLAKDRGGEKLFF.

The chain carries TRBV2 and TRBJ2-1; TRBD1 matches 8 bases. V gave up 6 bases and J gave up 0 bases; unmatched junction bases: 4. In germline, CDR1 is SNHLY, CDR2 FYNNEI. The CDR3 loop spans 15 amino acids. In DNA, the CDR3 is TGTGCCAGCAGGGACAGGGACTTCTCCTACAATGAGCAGTTCTTC. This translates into CASRDRDFSYNEQFF.

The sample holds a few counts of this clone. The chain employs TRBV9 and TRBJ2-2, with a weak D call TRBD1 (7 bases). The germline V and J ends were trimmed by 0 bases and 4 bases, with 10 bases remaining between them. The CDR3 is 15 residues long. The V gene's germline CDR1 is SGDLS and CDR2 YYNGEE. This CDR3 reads CASSVDQGGTGELFF. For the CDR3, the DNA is TGTGCCAGCAGCGTAGATCAGGGGGGCACCGGGGAGCTGTTTTTT.

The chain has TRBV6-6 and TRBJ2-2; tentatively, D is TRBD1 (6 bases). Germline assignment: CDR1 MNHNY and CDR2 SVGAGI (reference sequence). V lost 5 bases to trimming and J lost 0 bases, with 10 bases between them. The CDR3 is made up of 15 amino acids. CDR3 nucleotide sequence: TGTGCCAGCAGTCCTGGACAGCCGAACACCGGGGAGCTGTTTTTT. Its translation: CASSPGQPNTGELFF.

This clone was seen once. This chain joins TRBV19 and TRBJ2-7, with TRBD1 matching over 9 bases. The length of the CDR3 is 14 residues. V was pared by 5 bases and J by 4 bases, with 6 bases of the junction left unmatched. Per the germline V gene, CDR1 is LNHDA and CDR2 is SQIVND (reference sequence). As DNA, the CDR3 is TGTGCCAGTAGTCCCGGGACAGGGCCGTACGAGCAGTACTTC. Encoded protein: CASSPGTGPYEQYF.

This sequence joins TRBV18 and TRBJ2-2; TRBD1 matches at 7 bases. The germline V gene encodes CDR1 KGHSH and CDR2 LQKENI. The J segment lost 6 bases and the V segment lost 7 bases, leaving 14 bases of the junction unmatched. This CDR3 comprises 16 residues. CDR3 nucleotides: TGTGCCAGCTTTCGACCGGGACAGAGAAGGTCCGGGGAGCTGTTTTTT. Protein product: CASFRPGQRRSGELFF.

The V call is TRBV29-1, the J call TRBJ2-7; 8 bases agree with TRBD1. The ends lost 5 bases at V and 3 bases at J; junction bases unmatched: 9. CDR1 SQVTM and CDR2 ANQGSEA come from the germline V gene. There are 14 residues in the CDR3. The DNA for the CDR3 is TGCAGCGTTTCAACAGGGGGAAGGGGCTACGAGCAGTACTTC. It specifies CSVSTGGRGYEQYF.

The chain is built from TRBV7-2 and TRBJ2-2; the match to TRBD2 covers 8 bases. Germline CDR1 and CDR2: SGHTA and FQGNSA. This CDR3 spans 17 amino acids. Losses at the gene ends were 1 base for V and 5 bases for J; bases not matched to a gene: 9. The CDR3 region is CASSLVRAGGGTGELFF. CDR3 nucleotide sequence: TGTGCCAGCAGCTTAGTTCGGGCGGGAGGCGGGACCGGGGAGCTGTTTTTT.

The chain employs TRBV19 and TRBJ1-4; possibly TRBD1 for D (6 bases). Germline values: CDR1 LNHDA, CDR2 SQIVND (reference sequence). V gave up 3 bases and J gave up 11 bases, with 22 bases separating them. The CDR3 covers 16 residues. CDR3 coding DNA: TGTGCCAGTAGTATCCCCTACAGGGCTGCGTCCCCGAAACTGTTTTTT. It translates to CASSIPYRAASPKLFF. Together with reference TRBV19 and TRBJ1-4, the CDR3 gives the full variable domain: DGGITQSPKYLFRKEGQNVTLSCEQNLNHDAMYWYRQDPGQGLRLIYYSQIVNDFQKGDIAEGYSVSREKKESFPLTVTSAQKNPTAFYLCASSIPYRAASPKLFFGSGTQLSVL.